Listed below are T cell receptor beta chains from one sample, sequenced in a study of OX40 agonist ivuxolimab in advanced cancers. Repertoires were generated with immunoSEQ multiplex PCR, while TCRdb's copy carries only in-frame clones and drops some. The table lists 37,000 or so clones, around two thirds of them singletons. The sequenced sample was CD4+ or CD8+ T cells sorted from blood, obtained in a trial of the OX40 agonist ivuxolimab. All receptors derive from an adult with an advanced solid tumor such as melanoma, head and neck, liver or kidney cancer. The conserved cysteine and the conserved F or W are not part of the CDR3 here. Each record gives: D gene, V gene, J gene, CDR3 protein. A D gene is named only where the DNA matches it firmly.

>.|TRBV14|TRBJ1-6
ASSQGRGRNSPLH
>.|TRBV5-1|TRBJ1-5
ASSLEAAGQPQH
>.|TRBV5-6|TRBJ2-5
ASSSGQRETQY
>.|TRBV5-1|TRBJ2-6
ASSLVSSPGANVLT
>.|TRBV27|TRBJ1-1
ASSLYLNTEAF
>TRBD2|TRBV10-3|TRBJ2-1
AITGGERGYNEQF
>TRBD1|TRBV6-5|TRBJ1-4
ASRSRGGGEKLF
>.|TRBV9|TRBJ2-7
ASSVGESYEQY
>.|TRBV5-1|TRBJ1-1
ASSFPGGSEAF
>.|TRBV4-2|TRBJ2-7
ASSQGSGDYEQY